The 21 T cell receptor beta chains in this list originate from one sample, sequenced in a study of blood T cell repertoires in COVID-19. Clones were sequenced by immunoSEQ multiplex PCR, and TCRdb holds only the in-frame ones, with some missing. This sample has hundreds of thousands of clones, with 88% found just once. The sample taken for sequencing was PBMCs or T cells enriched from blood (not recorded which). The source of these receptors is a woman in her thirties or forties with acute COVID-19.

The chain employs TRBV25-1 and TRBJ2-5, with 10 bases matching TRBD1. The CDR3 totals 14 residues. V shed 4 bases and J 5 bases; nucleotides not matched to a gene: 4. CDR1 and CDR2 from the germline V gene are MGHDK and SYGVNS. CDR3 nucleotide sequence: TGTGCCAGCAGTGGGACAGGGGGGTTGGAGACCCAGTACTTC. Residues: CASSGTGGLETQYF. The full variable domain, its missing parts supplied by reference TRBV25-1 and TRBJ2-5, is EADIYQTPRYLVIGTGKKITLECSQTMGHDKMYWYQQDPGMELHLIHYSYGVNSTEKGDLSSESTVSRIRTEHFPLTLESARPSHTSQYLCASSGTGGLETQYFGPGTRLLVL.

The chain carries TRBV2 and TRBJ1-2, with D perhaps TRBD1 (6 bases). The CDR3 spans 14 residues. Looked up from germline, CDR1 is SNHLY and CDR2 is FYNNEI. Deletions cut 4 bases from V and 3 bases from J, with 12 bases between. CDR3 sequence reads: CASSGGQFYYGYTF. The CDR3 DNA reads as TGTGCCAGCAGTGGAGGACAGTTCTACTATGGCTACACCTTC.

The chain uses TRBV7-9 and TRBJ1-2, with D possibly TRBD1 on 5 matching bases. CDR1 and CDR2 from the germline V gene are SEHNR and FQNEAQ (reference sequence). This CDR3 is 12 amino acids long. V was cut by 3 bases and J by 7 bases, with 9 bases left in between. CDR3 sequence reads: CASSFWGGGYTF. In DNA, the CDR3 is TGTGCCAGCAGCTTCTGGGGGGGTGGCTACACCTTC. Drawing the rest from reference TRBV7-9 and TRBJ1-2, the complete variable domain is DTGVSQNPRHKITKRGQNVTFRCDPISEHNRLYWYRQTLGQGPEFLTYFQNEAQLEKSRLLSDRFSAERPKGSFSTLEIQRTEQGDSAMYLCASSFWGGGYTFGSGTRLTVV.

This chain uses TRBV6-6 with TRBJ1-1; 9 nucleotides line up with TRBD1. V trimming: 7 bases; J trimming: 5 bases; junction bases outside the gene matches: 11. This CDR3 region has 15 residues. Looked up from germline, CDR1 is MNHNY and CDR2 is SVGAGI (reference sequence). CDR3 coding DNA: TGTGCCAGCATTTCTCGGCGGGACAGGGCAACTGAAGCTTTCTTT. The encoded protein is CASISRRDRATEAFF.

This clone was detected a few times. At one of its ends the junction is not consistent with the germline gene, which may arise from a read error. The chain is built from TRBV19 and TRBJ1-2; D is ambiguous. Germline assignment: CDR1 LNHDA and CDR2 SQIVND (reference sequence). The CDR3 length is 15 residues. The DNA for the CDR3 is TGTGCCAGTAGTCTAGAGGGTTACGGGAACTATGGCTACACCTTC. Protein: CASSLEGYGNYGYTF.

CDR3 nucleotide sequence: TGTGCCACCAGTGATTTGCGTGAAGCTTTCTTT. Residues: CATSDLREAFF. V gene TRBV24-1 combines with J gene TRBJ1-1; D call uncertain. Germline-derived CDR1 and CDR2 are KGHDR and SFDVKD. The CDR3 covers 11 residues. V gave up 0 bases and J gave up 7 bases, with 2 bases separating them.

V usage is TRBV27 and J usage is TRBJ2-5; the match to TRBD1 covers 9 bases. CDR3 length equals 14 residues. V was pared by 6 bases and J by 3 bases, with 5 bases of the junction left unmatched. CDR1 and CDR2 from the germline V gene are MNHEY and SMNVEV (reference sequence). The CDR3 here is CASSRRQGEETQYF. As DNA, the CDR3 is TGTGCCAGCAGCCGCCGACAGGGGGAAGAGACCCAGTACTTC.

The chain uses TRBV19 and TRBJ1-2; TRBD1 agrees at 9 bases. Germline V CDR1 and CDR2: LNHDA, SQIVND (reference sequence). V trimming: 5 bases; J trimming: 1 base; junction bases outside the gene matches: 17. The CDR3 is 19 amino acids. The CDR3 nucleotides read TGTGCCAGTAGTCGCATTGGACAGGGGAAGGCGAATTATAACTATGGCTACACCTTC. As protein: CASSRIGQGKANYNYGYTF.

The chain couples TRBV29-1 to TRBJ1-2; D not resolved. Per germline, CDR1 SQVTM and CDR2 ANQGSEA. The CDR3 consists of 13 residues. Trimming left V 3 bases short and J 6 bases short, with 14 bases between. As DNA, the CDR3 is TGCAGCGTTGAGCTTTTTTCTAGCCATGGCTACACCTTC. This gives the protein CSVELFSSHGYTF.

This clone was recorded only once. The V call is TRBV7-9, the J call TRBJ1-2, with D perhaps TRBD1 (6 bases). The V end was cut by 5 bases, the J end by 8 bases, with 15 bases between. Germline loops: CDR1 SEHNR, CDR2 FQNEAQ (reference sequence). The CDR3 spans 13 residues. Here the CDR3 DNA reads TGTGCCAGCAGCAAACAGGGCGTTCAAGGCTACACCTTC. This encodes CASSKQGVQGYTF.

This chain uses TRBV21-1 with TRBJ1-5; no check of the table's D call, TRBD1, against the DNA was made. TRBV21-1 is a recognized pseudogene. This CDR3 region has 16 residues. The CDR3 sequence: CASRPWAGGRNQPQHF. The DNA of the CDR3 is TGTGCCAGCCGTCCTTGGGCAGGGGGCCGTAATCAGCCCCAGCATTTT.

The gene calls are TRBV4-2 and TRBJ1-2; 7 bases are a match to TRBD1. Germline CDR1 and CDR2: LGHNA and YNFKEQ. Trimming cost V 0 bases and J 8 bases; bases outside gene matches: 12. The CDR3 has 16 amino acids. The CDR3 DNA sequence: TGTGCCAGCAGCCAAGACTATTCGTGGACAGGTTTCGGCTACACCTTC. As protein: CASSQDYSWTGFGYTF.

CDR3 loop: CASSLQGKNTEAFF. The CDR3 DNA reads as TGTGCCAGCAGCTTGCAGGGGAAGAACACTGAAGCTTTCTTT. The V call is TRBV5-4, the J call TRBJ1-1, with D maybe TRBD1 (6 bases). V was clipped by 1 base and J by 1 base, with 8 bases between them. The germline V gene encodes CDR1 SGHNT and CDR2 YYREEE (reference sequence). The CDR3 length is 14 residues. The entire variable domain, with the rest obtained from reference TRBV5-4 and TRBJ1-1, is as follows: ETGVTQSPTHLIKTRGQQVTLRCSSQSGHNTVSWYQQALGQGPQFIFQYYREEENGRGNFPPRFSGLQFPNYSSELNVNALELDDSALYLCASSLQGKNTEAFFGQGTRLTVV.

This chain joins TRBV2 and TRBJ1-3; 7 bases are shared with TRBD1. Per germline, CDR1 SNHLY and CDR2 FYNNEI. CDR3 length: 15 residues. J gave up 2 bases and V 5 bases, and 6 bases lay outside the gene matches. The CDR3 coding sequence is TGTGCCAGCAGTCGTCGGGACAGCCCTGGAAACACCATATATTTT. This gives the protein CASSRRDSPGNTIYF.

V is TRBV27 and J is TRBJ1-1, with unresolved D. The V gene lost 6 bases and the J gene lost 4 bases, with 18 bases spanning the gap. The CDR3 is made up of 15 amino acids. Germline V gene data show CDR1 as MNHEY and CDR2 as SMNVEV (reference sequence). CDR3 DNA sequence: TGTGCCAGCAGCCACCTGTACGTGGAGGGCACTGAAGCTTTCTTT. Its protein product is CASSHLYVEGTEAFF.

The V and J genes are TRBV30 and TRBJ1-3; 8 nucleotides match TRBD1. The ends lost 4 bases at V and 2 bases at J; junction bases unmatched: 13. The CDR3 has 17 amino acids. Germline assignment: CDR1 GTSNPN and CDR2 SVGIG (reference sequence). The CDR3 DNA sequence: TGTGCCTGGACCAGACAAGGGCAGGGGGCTCCTGGAAACACCATATATTTT. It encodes CAWTRQGQGAPGNTIYF.

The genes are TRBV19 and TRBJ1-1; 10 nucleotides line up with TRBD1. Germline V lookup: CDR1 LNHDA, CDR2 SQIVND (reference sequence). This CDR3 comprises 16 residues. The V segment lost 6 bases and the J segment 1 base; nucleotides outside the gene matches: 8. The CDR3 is CASRPDRGRRNTEAFF. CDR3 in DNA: TGTGCCAGTAGGCCCGACAGGGGGCGCCGGAACACTGAAGCTTTCTTT.

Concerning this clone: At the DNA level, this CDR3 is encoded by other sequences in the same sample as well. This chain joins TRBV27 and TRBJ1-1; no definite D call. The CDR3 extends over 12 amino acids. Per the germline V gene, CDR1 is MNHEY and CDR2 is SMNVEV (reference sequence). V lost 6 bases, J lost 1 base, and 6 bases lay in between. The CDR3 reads CASRSQNTEAFF. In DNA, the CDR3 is TGTGCCAGCAGGTCCCAGAACACTGAAGCTTTCTTT.

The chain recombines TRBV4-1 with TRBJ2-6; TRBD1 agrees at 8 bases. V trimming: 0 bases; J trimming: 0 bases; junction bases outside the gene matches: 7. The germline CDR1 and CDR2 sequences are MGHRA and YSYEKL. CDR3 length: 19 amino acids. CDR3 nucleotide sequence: TGCGCCAGCAGCCAAGATATTGCAGGGGGCCGCTCTGGGGCCAACGTCCTGACTTTC. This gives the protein CASSQDIAGGRSGANVLTF.

The CDR3 sequence is CASSQTGVAEKLFF. Written as DNA, the CDR3 is TGTGCCAGCAGCCAGACAGGGGTGGCCGAAAAACTGTTTTTT. V gene TRBV5-6 combines with J gene TRBJ1-4; 8 bases agree with TRBD1. This CDR3 has 14 residues. V gave up 4 bases and J gave up 8 bases; unmatched junction bases: 7. CDR1 SGHDT and CDR2 YYEEEE come from the germline V gene.

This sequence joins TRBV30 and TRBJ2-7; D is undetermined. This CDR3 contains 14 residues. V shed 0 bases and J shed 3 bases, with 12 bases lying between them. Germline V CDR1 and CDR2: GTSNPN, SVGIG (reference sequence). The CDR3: CAWSVLLGHYEQYF. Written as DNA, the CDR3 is TGTGCCTGGAGTGTACTTCTGGGCCACTACGAGCAGTACTTC.